Listed below are T cell receptor beta chains from one sample, sequenced in a study of shared clonotypes between healthy human individuals. The table came from immunoSEQ multiplex PCR; TCRdb's copy has only in-frame clones and leaves some out. The repertoire consists of 190,000 or so clones, with around 63% occurring once and the leading ten covering 10%. Material: memory CD4+ T cells sorted from blood. The receptors originated from a man aged 25 to 40 in good health. Both conserved end residues are part of each CDR3. D genes are given only for firm matches. Size values are once, few and many counts, or a class for expanded clones, and some rows have none.

V	J	length	size	D	CDR3	DNA
TRBV5-6	TRBJ1-5	12	few	TRBD1	CASSTGGQPQHF	TGTGCCAGCAGCACAGGGGGCCAGCCCCAGCATTTT
TRBV7-2	TRBJ2-5	18	NA	TRBD2	CASSLVRSSGGYSETQYF	TGTGCCAGCAGCTTAGTGCGCTCGTCGGGAGGGTATTCAGAGACCCAGTACTTC
TRBV2	TRBJ2-3	13	NA	NA	CASSGGQADTQYF	TGTGCCAGCAGTGGGGGACAAGCAGATACGCAGTATTTT
TRBV7-3	TRBJ2-5	15	NA	NA	CASSTSGSNGETQYF	TGTGCCAGCAGCACTTCAGGATCCAACGGGGAGACCCAGTACTTC
TRBV5-1	TRBJ2-1	15	NA	NA	CASSLRGAGGNEQFF	TGCGCCAGCAGCTTGCGGGGGGCAGGGGGCAATGAGCAGTTCTTC
TRBV5-5	TRBJ2-5	19	once	TRBD2	CASSFPLTSGRVWRETQYF	TGTGCCAGCAGCTTCCCTCTGACTAGCGGGAGAGTGTGGCGAGAGACCCAGTACTTC
TRBV27	TRBJ1-4	13	NA	TRBD1	CASSLEDRGQLFF	TGTGCCAGCAGTTTAGAGGACAGGGGGCAACTGTTTTTT
TRBV5-1	TRBJ2-2	15	many	TRBD2	CASSSTSGRSGELFF	TGCGCCAGCAGCTCGACTAGCGGGAGATCCGGGGAGCTGTTTTTT
TRBV28	TRBJ2-6	18	few	TRBD1	CASTSVGQGFTGANVLTF	TGTGCCAGCACCTCTGTGGGACAGGGGTTTACTGGGGCCAACGTCCTGACTTTC
TRBV19	TRBJ2-7	14	NA	TRBD1	CASRKDRQAYEQYF	TGTGCCAGTAGAAAGGACAGGCAAGCCTACGAGCAGTACTTC
TRBV7-6	TRBJ2-1	16	NA	NA	CASSLPPGSSNNEQFF	TGTGCCAGCAGCTTACCCCCCGGGAGTAGTAACAATGAGCAGTTCTTC
TRBV29-1	TRBJ1-5	12	NA	NA	CSAGGPRGPQHF	TGCAGCGCGGGGGGACCGCGTGGGCCCCAGCATTTT
TRBV5-6	TRBJ1-4	14	NA	NA	CASRRGTDTEKLFF	TGTGCCAGCAGGAGAGGGACCGACACGGAAAAACTGTTTTTT
TRBV27	TRBJ1-1	14	NA	TRBD1	CASSLPGQHTEAFF	TGTGCCAGCAGTCTTCCGGGACAGCACACTGAAGCTTTCTTT
TRBV2	TRBJ1-2	13	NA	NA	CASSEEGNYGYTF	TGTGCCAGCAGTGAAGAGGGGAACTATGGCTACACCTTC